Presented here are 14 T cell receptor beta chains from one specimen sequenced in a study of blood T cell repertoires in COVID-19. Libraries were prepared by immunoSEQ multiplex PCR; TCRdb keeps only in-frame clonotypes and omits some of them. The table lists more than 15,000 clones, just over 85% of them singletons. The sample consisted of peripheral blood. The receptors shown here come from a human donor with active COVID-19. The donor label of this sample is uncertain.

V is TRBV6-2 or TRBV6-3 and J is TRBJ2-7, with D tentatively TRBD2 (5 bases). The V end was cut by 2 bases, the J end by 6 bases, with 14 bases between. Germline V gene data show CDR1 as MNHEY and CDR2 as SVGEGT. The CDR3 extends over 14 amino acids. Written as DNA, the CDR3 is TGTGCCAGCAGTTACCGAAGACCCGAGGGCGAGCAGTACTTC. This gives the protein CASSYRRPEGEQYF.

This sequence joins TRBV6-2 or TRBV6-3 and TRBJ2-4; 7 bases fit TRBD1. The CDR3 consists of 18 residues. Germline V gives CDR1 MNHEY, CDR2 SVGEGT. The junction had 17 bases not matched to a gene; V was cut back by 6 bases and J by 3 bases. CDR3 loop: CASSRTRQGKRGKNIQYF. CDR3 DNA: TGTGCCAGCAGCCGAACCCGACAGGGAAAAAGAGGCAAAAACATTCAGTACTTC.

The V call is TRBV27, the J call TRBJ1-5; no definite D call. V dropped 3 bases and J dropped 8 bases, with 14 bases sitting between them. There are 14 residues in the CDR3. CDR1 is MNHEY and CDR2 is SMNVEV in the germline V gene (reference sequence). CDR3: CASSFVSGYKPQHF. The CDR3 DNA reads TGTGCCAGCAGTTTTGTTTCGGGGTATAAGCCCCAGCATTTT.

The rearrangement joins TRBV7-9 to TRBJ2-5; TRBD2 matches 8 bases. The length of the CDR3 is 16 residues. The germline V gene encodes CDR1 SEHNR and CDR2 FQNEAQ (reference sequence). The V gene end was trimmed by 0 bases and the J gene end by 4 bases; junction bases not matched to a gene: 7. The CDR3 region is CASSLAGGGRVETQYF. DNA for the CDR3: TGTGCCAGCAGCTTAGCTGGCGGGGGGCGCGTAGAGACCCAGTACTTC.

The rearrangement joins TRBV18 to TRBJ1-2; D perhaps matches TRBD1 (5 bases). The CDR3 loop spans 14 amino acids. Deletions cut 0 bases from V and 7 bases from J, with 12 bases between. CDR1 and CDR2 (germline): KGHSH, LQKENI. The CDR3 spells CASSPPGQGLGYTF. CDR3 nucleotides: TGTGCCAGCTCACCACCGGGTCAGGGTCTTGGCTACACCTTC.

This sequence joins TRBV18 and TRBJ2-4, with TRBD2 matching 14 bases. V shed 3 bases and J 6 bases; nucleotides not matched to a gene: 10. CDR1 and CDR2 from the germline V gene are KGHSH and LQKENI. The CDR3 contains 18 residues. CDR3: CASSPSRRLAGGLNIQYF. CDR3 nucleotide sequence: TGTGCCAGCTCACCTTCGAGACGACTAGCGGGGGGGCTAAACATTCAGTACTTC.

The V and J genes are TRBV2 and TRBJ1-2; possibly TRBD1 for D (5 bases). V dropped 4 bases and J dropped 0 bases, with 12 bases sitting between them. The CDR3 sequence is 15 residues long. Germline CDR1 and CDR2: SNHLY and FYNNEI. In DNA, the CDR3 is TGTGCCAGCAGTGCCCAACAGGTACCTAACTATGGCTACACCTTC. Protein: CASSAQQVPNYGYTF.

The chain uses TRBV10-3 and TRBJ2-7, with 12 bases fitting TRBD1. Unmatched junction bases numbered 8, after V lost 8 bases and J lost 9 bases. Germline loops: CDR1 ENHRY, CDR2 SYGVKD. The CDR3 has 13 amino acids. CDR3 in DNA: TGTGCCATCGGCGAAGGGACAGGGGGCGCGCAGTACTTC. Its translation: CAIGEGTGGAQYF.

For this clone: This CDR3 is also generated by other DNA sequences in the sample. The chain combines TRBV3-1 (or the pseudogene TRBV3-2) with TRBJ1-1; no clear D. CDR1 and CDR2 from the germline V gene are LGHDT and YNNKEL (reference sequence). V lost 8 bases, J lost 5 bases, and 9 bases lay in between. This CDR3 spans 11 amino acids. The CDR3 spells CASRGGTEAFF. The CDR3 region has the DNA TGTGCCAGCCGTGGAGGGACTGAAGCTTTCTTT.

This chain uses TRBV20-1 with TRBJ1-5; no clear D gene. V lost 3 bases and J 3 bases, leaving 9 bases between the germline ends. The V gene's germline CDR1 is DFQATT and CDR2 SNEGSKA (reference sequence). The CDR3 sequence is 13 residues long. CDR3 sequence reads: CSASTGLNQPQHF. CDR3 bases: TGCAGTGCTAGTACTGGGCTCAATCAGCCCCAGCATTTT.

The CDR3 nucleotides read TGTGCCAGCAGATACGGGACAGGGTCGGCTAATGAAAAACTGTTTTTT. Translated, it gives CASRYGTGSANEKLFF. The chain has TRBV6-5 and TRBJ1-4, with 9 positions matching TRBD1. With V trimmed by 6 bases and J by 3 bases, 8 bases remained unmatched. Germline loops: CDR1 MNHEY, CDR2 SVGAGI. CDR3 length: 16 residues.

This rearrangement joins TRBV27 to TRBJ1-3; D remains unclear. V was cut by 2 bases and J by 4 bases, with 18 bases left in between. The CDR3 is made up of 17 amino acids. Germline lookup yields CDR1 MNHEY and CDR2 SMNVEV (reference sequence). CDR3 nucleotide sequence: TGTGCCAGCAGTTTAGTCGCCCCTAAATCGTGGGGAAACACCATATATTTT. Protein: CASSLVAPKSWGNTIYF.

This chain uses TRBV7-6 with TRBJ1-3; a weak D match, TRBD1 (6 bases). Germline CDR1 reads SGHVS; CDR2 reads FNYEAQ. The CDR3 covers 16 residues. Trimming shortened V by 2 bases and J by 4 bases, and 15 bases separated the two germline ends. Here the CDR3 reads CASSLMGAGYGNTIYF. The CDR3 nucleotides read TGTGCCAGCAGCTTAATGGGGGCAGGGTACGGAAACACCATATATTTT.

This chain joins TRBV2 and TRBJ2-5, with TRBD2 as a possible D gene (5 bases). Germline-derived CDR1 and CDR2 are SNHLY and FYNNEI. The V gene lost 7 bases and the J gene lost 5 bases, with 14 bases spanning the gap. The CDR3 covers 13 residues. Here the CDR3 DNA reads TGTGCCAGCATCGGGGTAGGCGAGGAGACCCAGTACTTC. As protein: CASIGVGEETQYF.